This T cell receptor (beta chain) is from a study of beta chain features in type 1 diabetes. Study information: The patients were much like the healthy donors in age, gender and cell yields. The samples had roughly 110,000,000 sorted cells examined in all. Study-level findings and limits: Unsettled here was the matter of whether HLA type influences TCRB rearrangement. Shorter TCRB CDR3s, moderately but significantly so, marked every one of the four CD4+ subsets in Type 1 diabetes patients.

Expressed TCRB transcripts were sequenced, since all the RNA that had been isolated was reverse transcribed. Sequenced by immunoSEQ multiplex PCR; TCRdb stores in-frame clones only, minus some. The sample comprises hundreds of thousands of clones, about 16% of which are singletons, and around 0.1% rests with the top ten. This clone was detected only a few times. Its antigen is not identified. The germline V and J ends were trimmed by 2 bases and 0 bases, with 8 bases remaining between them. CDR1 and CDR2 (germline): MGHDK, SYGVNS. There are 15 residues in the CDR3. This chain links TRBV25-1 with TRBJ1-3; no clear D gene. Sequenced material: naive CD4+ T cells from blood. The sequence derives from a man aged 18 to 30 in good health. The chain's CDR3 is CASSEGGNSGNTIYF. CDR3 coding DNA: TGTGCCAGCAGTGAAGGCGGTAACTCTGGAAACACCATATATTTT.